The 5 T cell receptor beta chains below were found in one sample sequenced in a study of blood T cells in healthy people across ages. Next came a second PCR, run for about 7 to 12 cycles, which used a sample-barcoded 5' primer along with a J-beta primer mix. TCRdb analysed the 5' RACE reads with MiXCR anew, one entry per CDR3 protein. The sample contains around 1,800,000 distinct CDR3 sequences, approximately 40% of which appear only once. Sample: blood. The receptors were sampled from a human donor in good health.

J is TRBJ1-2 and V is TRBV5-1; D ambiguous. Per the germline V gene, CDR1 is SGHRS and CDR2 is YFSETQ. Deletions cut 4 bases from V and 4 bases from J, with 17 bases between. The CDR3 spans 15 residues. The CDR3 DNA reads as TGCGCCAGCAGCCCGCCGGAGGTGGCGGCCTATGGCTACACCTTC. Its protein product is CASSPPEVAAYGYTF.

The CDR3 protein is CASSWGAGLNTEAFF. For the CDR3, the DNA is TGCGCCAGCAGCTGGGGCGCAGGGTTGAACACTGAAGCTTTCTTT. The rearrangement uses TRBV5-1 and TRBJ1-1; perhaps TRBD1 as D (5 bases). The CDR3 extends over 15 amino acids. Germline V gives CDR1 SGHRS, CDR2 YFSETQ. The V and J ends lost 3 bases and 0 bases respectively, with 12 bases between them.

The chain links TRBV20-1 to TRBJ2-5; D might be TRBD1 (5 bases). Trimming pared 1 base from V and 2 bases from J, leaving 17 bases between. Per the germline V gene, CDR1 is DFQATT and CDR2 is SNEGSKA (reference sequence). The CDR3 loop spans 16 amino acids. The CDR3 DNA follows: TGCAGTGCTAGAGGCCCAAGTGGACAAGGGCAAGAGACCCAGTACTTC. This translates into CSARGPSGQGQETQYF.

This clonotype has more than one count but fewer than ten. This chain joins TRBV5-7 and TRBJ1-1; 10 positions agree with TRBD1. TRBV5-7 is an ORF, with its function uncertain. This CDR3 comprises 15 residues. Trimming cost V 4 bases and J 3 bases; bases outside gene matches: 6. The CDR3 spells CASSLTGQGYTEAFF. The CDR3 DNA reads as TGTGCCAGCAGCCTGACGGGACAGGGGTACACTGAAGCTTTCTTT.

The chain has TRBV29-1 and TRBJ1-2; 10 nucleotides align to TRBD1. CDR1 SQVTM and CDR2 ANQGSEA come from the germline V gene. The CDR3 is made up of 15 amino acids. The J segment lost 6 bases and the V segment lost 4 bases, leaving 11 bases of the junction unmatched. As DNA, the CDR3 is TGCAGCGTTGCGAGTGACAGGGGGCTCAAAGATGGCTACACCTTC. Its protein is CSVASDRGLKDGYTF.